What follows describes a single T cell receptor (beta chain). Its antigen is undetermined. The data were taken from a study of shared clonotypes between healthy human individuals. Looking at the study overall: The donor pool was made up of a couple of women and three men aged 18 to 49.

The length of the CDR3 is 14 residues. Germline V gives CDR1 SEHNR, CDR2 FQNEAQ (reference sequence). Trimming cost V 7 bases and J 7 bases, with 20 bases left between them. Donors, without exception, were Caucasian adults residing in Nashville, Tennessee. Clones were sequenced by immunoSEQ multiplex PCR, and TCRdb holds only the in-frame ones, with some missing. The sample lists about 690,000 clones; roughly 87% were seen once. General study findings and limits: Sampling involved blood alone; tissue repertoires likely differ. It was the non-shared clonotypes that had lower generation probabilities than clonotypes shared by all four donors.

The receptor's source is a man aged 18 to 35 in good health. Some clones in this sample may be carry-over from other donors' samples. Material: memory CD8+ T cells from PBMCs. Sample subset: CD45RO+ cells pooled with CCR7-negative TemRA cells. J is TRBJ2-7 and V is TRBV7-9; either TRBD1 or TRBD2 may supply D (5 bases each). CDR3 DNA: TGTGCCAGCACCCCCATCTGGGGGATGGGGGAGCAGTACTTC. Residues: CASTPIWGMGEQYF.